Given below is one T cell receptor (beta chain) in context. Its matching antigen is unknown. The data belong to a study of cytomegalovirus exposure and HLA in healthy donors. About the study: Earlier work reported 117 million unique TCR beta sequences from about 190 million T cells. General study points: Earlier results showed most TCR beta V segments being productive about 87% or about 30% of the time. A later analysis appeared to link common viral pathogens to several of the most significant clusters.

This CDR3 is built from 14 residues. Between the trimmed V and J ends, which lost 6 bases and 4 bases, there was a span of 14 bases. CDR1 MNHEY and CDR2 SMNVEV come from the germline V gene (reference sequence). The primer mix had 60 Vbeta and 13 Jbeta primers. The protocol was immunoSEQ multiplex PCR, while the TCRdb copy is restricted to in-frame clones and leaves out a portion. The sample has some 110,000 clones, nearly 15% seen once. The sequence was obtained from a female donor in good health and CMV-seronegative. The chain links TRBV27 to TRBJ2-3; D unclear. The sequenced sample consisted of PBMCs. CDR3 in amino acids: CASSFHMLPDTQYF. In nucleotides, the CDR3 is TGTGCCAGCAGCTTTCACATGCTCCCAGATACGCAGTATTTT.